These 29 T cell receptor beta chains originate from one sample sequenced in a study of blood T cell repertoires in COVID-19. Profiling relied on immunoSEQ multiplex PCR, and the TCRdb table lists in-frame clones only, not all of them. The sample lists 130,000 to 150,000 clones, roughly 76% occurring once. The sequencing sample was made of peripheral blood. The receptors were sampled from a man of 80 years or more with acute or convalescent COVID-19.

The chain links TRBV19 to TRBJ2-3; 8 bases fit TRBD2. V shed 0 bases, J shed 6 bases, and the junction held 14 bases outside the gene matches. This CDR3 has 18 amino acids. Germline CDR1 and CDR2: LNHDA and SQIVND (reference sequence). This CDR3 is CASSIDRSGGAMVDTQYF. The CDR3 nucleotides read TGTGCCAGTAGTATAGATCGCTCCGGGGGGGCAATGGTCGATACGCAGTATTTT.

The chain joins TRBV6-5 to TRBJ1-1, with TRBD1 identical over 7 bases. The CDR3 runs 14 residues. V trimming: 7 bases; J trimming: 2 bases; junction bases outside the gene matches: 7. Germline CDR1 and CDR2: MNHEY and SVGAGI. CDR3 sequence reads: CASIGRDSNTEAFF. The CDR3 coding sequence is TGTGCCAGCATTGGCAGGGACAGTAACACTGAAGCTTTCTTT.

V is TRBV5-1 and J is TRBJ1-5; perhaps TRBD1 as D (5 bases). The V gene's germline CDR1 is SGHRS and CDR2 YFSETQ. Trimming took off 0 bases at V and 3 bases at J, with 10 bases between the two ends. The CDR3 has 15 amino acids. The CDR3 spells CASSLEAGLNQPQHF. CDR3 coding DNA: TGCGCCAGCAGCTTGGAGGCAGGGCTCAATCAGCCCCAGCATTTT.

The chain combines TRBV6-5 with TRBJ1-1; D is unclear. The germline V gene encodes CDR1 MNHEY and CDR2 SVGAGI. V lost 5 bases and J 2 bases, leaving 12 bases between the germline ends. The CDR3 totals 14 residues. CDR3 DNA: TGTGCCAGCAGTCCCGGGATACCCAACACTGAAGCTTTCTTT. Translated: CASSPGIPNTEAFF.

This rearrangement joins TRBV7-8 to TRBJ1-5; 7 positions agree with TRBD1. CDR3 length: 17 residues. V lost 3 bases, J lost 0 bases, and 8 bases stayed unmatched. Germline V CDR1 and CDR2: SGHVS, FQNEAQ. Written as DNA, the CDR3 is TGTGCCAGCAGCTTCGGAACCTGGACAGGTAGCAATCAGCCCCAGCATTTT. This translates into CASSFGTWTGSNQPQHF.

The chain recombines TRBV24-1 with TRBJ2-5, with 11 bases identical to TRBD1. Germline CDR1 reads KGHDR; CDR2 reads SFDVKD. The CDR3 loop spans 16 amino acids. After removal of 3 bases from V and 5 bases from J, the junction contained 7 bases not matched to a gene. The CDR3 sequence is CATSDPRTGGLETQYF. The CDR3 DNA reads TGTGCCACCAGTGATCCCCGGACAGGGGGCCTGGAGACCCAGTACTTC.

The V and J genes are TRBV12-5 and TRBJ2-3; 10 bases are a match to TRBD1. The germline V gene encodes CDR1 LGHNT and CDR2 FRNRAP. The CDR3 covers 14 residues. J lost 6 bases, V lost 5 bases, and 5 bases had no gene match. DNA for the CDR3: TGTGCTAGTGGTCGACAGGGGGCCGGTGATACGCAGTATTTT. Translation gives CASGRQGAGDTQYF. Full variable domain (rest looked up from reference TRBV12-5 and TRBJ2-3): DARVTQTPRHKVTEMGQEVTMRCQPILGHNTVFWYRQTMMQGLELLAYFRNRAPLDDSGMPKDRFSAEMPDATLATLKIQPSEPRDSAVYFCASGRQGAGDTQYFGPGTRLTVL.

The chain employs TRBV5-4 and TRBJ2-7, with D perhaps TRBD1 (5 bases). Germline V gene lookup returns CDR1 SGHNT and CDR2 YYREEE (reference sequence). This CDR3 has 16 residues. The V and J ends lost 0 bases and 1 base respectively, with 14 bases between them. As DNA, the CDR3 is TGTGCCAGCAGCTTGGGAGGACAACGGCGTTCCTACGAGCAGTACTTC. It translates to CASSLGGQRRSYEQYF.

The chain joins TRBV10-3 to TRBJ1-1, with D tentatively TRBD1 (5 bases). Trimming cost V 0 bases and J 1 base, with 12 bases left between them. Looked up from germline, CDR1 is ENHRY and CDR2 is SYGVKD. There are 16 residues in the CDR3. The CDR3 DNA sequence: TGTGCCATCAGTGAGTCGATCAGGGTTGGGAACACTGAAGCTTTCTTT. Translating it yields CAISESIRVGNTEAFF.

V usage is TRBV7-2 and J usage is TRBJ1-1, with D maybe TRBD1 (6 bases). Germline lookup yields CDR1 SGHTA and CDR2 FQGNSA. The V end lost 7 bases, the J end lost 5 bases, and 14 bases lay between the germline ends. The CDR3 is made up of 13 amino acids. CDR3 in amino acids: CASILRGWTEAFF. CDR3 nucleotides: TGTGCCAGCATCCTCAGGGGTTGGACTGAAGCTTTCTTT.

The chain joins TRBV6-5 to TRBJ1-4; D possibly corresponds to TRBD1 (6 bases). CDR1 MNHEY and CDR2 SVGAGI come from the germline V gene. Trimming pared 6 bases from V and 5 bases from J, leaving 16 bases between. The CDR3 is 15 residues long. CDR3 bases: TGTGCCAGCAGCCGAACAGGGCAGGGGAATGAAAAACTGTTTTTT. Translating it yields CASSRTGQGNEKLFF.

The gene calls are TRBV9 and TRBJ2-5; TRBD1 matches 8 bases. The length of the CDR3 is 14 residues. V lost 3 bases to trimming and J lost 10 bases; unmatched junction nucleotides: 11. Germline V gene data show CDR1 as SGDLS and CDR2 as YYNGEE. In DNA form, the CDR3 reads TGTGCCAGCAGCGCGGGGGACCAGGGGGCAATCCAGTACTTC. Encoded protein: CASSAGDQGAIQYF.

This rearrangement joins TRBV29-1 to TRBJ2-1; TRBD2 agrees at 12 bases. After removal of 6 bases from V and 7 bases from J, the junction contained 10 bases not matched to a gene. The germline V gene has CDR1 SQVTM and CDR2 ANQGSEA. CDR3 length: 15 amino acids. Here the CDR3 DNA reads TGCAGCGTGGACTCTAGCGGGGGGGCGGGTAATGAGCAGTTCTTC. Protein: CSVDSSGGAGNEQFF.

The J gene is TRBJ1-2, the V gene TRBV2; D uncertain. The germline gives CDR1 SNHLY, CDR2 FYNNEI. The CDR3 sequence is 15 residues long. V was shortened by 0 bases and J by 2 bases, with 10 bases between the two germline ends. The CDR3 is CASSEARVRNYGYTF. DNA of the CDR3: TGTGCCAGCAGTGAAGCCCGCGTGAGAAACTATGGCTACACCTTC. The full variable domain, rest sourced from reference TRBV2 and TRBJ1-2, is EPEVTQTPSHQVTQMGQEVILRCVPISNHLYFYWYRQILGQKVEFLVSFYNNEISEKSEIFDDQFSVERPDGSNFTLKIRSTKLEDSAMYFCASSEARVRNYGYTFGSGTRLTVV.

The chain joins TRBV2 to TRBJ1-2; 12 bases map to TRBD1. V lost 5 bases, J lost 8 bases, and 12 bases stayed unmatched. The germline V gene has CDR1 SNHLY and CDR2 FYNNEI. This CDR3 is built from 16 residues. In DNA, the CDR3 is TGTGCCAGCAGTTACATCCCGGGACAGGGGGCGCGAGGCTACACCTTC. Its protein product is CASSYIPGQGARGYTF.

This rearrangement joins TRBV19 to TRBJ2-3; tentatively, D is TRBD1 (6 bases). From germline, CDR1 is LNHDA and CDR2 SQIVND (reference sequence). V was shortened by 4 bases and J by 6 bases, with 11 bases between the two germline ends. The CDR3 spans 13 residues. Here the CDR3 reads CASSTYQGDTQYF. In nucleotides, the CDR3 is TGTGCCAGTAGTACTTATCAGGGGGATACGCAGTATTTT.

This clone was seen a few times. The rearrangement joins TRBV7-8 to TRBJ2-1; TRBD1 might be the D (6 bases). The CDR3 runs to 14 residues. Germline CDR1 is SGHVS and CDR2 is FQNEAQ. Trimming took off 3 bases at V and 5 bases at J, with 11 bases between the two ends. Written as DNA, the CDR3 is TGTGCCAGCAGCTTGGGACACAAAAACAATGAGCAGTTCTTC. Amino acid sequence: CASSLGHKNNEQFF.

The chain joins TRBV28 to TRBJ2-2; 7 nucleotides align to TRBD1. Trimming took 5 bases from V and 5 from J; bases not matched to a gene: 11. The CDR3 loop spans 16 amino acids. Germline lookup yields CDR1 MDHEN and CDR2 SYDVKM. The CDR3 nucleotides are TGTGCCAGCAGTCTGGGGCAGGGGGTTGGAACCGGGGAGCTGTTTTTT. It codes for CASSLGQGVGTGELFF. Variable domain in full (rest from reference TRBV28 and TRBJ2-2): DVKVTQSSRYLVKRTGEKVFLECVQDMDHENMFWYRQDPGLGLRLIYFSYDVKMKEKGDIPEGYSVSREKKERFSLILESASTNQTSMYLCASSLGQGVGTGELFFGEGSRLTVL.

The rearrangement joins TRBV4-3 to TRBJ2-7, with 7 bases fitting TRBD2. Losses at the gene ends were 1 base for V and 6 bases for J; bases not matched to a gene: 3. CDR1 LGHNA and CDR2 YSLEER come from the germline V gene. This CDR3 is 13 amino acids long. The CDR3 bases are TGCGCCAGCAGCCAAGGTGCTAGCGGCGAGCAGTACTTC. Protein product: CASSQGASGEQYF.

The chain couples TRBV10-1 to TRBJ1-1; D is undetermined. Per the germline V gene, CDR1 is WNHNN and CDR2 is SYGVQD (reference sequence). The CDR3 consists of 10 residues. CDR3 DNA sequence: TGCGCTCATGGGAGGCCTGAAGCTTTCTTT. It translates to CAHGRPEAFF.

The rearrangement links TRBV27 to TRBJ1-1, with D maybe TRBD1 (5 bases). The V end lost 11 bases, the J end lost 0 bases, and 13 bases lay between the germline ends. The length of the CDR3 is 13 residues. CDR1 is MNHEY, CDR2 SMNVEV, per germline (reference sequence). The CDR3 reads CAAGGTVNTEAFF. The CDR3 DNA reads TGTGCCGCCGGCGGGACGGTGAACACTGAAGCTTTCTTT.

The gene calls are TRBV4-1 and TRBJ1-3, with 7 positions matching TRBD1. The CDR3 spans 18 residues. V gave up 1 base and J gave up 1 base; unmatched junction bases: 10. Germline loops: CDR1 MGHRA, CDR2 YSYEKL. CDR3 sequence (DNA): TGCGCCAGCAGCCAAGGCCCGGACAGGTCATATTCTGGAAACACCATATATTTT. Translation gives CASSQGPDRSYSGNTIYF.

This clone was observed a few times. CDR3 nucleotides: TGTGCCAGCAGGGTACTGCTTCAAGAGACCCAGTACTTC. It specifies CASRVLLQETQYF. The gene calls are TRBV2 and TRBJ2-5, with D uncertain. CDR1 is SNHLY, CDR2 FYNNEI, per germline. V was cut by 6 bases and J by 2 bases, with 10 bases left in between. The CDR3 has 13 amino acids.

The rearrangement joins TRBV7-7 to TRBJ2-5, with D maybe TRBD2 (6 bases). Deletions cut 4 bases from V and 5 bases from J, with 14 bases between. This CDR3 spans 14 amino acids. Looked up from germline, CDR1 is SSHAT and CDR2 is FNYEAQ (reference sequence). DNA of the CDR3: TGTGCCAGCAGCTCCGGCGGGGCTGGGGAGACCCAGTACTTC. The encoded protein is CASSSGGAGETQYF. Full variable domain (outside the CDR3, taken from reference TRBV7-7 and TRBJ2-5): GAGVSQSPRYKVTKRGQDVTLRCDPISSHATLYWYQQALGQGPEFLTYFNYEAQPDKSGLPSDRFSAERPEGSISTLTIQRTEQRDSAMYRCASSSGGAGETQYFGPGTRLLVL.

The chain employs TRBV2 and TRBJ2-5; D is perhaps TRBD1 (6 bases). Germline V lookup: CDR1 SNHLY, CDR2 FYNNEI. The V end was cut by 6 bases, the J end by 7 bases, with 15 bases between. The CDR3 has 13 amino acids. This chain's CDR3 is CASSPMTGRTQYF. CDR3 sequence (DNA): TGTGCCAGCAGCCCCATGACAGGACGGACCCAGTACTTC.

The chain employs TRBV11-2 and TRBJ2-3; no reliable D call. V was pared by 3 bases and J by 0 bases, with 4 bases between. The germline V gene encodes CDR1 SGHAT and CDR2 FQNNGV. The CDR3 covers 13 residues. The CDR3 spells CASSFRSTDTQYF. In DNA form, the CDR3 reads TGTGCCAGCAGCTTCAGGAGCACAGATACGCAGTATTTT.

This clone was picked up a small number of times. V is TRBV10-3 and J is TRBJ2-5; 9 positions match TRBD2. Germline loops: CDR1 ENHRY, CDR2 SYGVKD. There are 15 residues in the CDR3. Trimming removed 6 bases from V and 3 bases from J; junction bases left unmatched: 8. The CDR3 sequence: CAISHTLAGEETQYF. As DNA, the CDR3 is TGTGCCATCAGCCATACCTTAGCGGGGGAAGAGACCCAGTACTTC.

In this sample, this clone turned up once. The rearrangement uses TRBV3-1 (or the pseudogene TRBV3-2) and TRBJ1-2; D uncertain. In germline, CDR1 is LGHDT, CDR2 YNNKEL (reference sequence). The CDR3 is made up of 14 amino acids. V lost 4 bases, J lost 4 bases, and 13 bases lay in between. CDR3 DNA sequence: TGTGCCAGCAGCCCAAGACTACCCGGCTATGGCTACACCTTC. Protein sequence: CASSPRLPGYGYTF.

The rearrangement joins TRBV6-2 or TRBV6-3 to TRBJ1-3; D not certain. Trimming stripped 0 bases from V and 0 bases from J, with 9 bases between. Germline CDR1 is MNHEY and CDR2 is SVGEGT. The CDR3 covers 16 residues. CDR3 DNA sequence: TGTGCCAGCAGTTACTCCAACAGATTCTCTGGAAACACCATATATTTT. Protein product: CASSYSNRFSGNTIYF.